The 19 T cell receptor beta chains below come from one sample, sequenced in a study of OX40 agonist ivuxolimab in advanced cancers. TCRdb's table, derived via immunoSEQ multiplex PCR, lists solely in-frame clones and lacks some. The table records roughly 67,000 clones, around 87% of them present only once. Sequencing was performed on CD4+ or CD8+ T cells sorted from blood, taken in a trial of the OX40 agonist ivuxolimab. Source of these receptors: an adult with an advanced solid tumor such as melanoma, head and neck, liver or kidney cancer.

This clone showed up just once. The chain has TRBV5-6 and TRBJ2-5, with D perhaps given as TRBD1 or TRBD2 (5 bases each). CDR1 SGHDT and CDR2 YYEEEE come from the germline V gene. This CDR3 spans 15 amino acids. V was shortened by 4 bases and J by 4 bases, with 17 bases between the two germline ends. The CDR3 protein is CASSPVGTPGETQYF. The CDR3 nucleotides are TGTGCCAGCAGCCCCGTGGGGACCCCGGGAGAGACCCAGTACTTC. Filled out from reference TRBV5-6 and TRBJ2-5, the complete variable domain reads DAGVTQSPTHLIKTRGQQVTLRCSPKSGHDTVSWYQQALGQGPQFIFQYYEEEERQRGNFPDRFSGHQFPNYSSELNVNALLLGDSALYLCASSPVGTPGETQYFGPGTRLLVL.

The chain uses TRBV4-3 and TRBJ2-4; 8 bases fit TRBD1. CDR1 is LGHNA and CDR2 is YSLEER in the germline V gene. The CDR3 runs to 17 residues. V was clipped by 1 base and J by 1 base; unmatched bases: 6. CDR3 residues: CASSQGRQGIAKNIQYF. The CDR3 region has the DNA TGCGCCAGCAGCCAAGGCAGACAGGGGATCGCCAAAAACATTCAGTACTTC.

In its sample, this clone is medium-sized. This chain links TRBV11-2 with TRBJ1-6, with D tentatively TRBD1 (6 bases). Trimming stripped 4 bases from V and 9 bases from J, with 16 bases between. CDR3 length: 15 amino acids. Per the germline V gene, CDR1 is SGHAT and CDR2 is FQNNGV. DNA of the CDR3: TGTGCCAGCAGCTCGCTTCAGGGGACCGGTTCACCCCTCCACTTT. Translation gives CASSSLQGTGSPLHF.

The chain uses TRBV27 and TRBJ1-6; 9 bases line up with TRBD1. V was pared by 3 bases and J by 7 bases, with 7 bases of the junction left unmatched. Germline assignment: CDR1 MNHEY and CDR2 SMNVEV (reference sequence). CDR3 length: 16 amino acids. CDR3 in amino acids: CASSFRGGQGNSPLHF. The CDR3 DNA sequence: TGTGCCAGCAGTTTTAGAGGGGGACAGGGAAATTCACCCCTCCACTTT.

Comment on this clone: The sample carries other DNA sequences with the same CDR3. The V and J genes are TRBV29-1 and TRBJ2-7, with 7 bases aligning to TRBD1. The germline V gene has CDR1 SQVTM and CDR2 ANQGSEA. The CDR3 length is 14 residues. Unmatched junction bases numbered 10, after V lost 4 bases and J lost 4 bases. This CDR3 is CSVGTGTAKYEQYF. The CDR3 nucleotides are TGCAGCGTTGGGACCGGGACAGCTAAATACGAGCAGTACTTC.

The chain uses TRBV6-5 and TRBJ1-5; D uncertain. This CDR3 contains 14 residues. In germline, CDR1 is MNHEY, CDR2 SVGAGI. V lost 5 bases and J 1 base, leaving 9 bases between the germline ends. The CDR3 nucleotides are TGTGCCAGCAGTGGTCTGGGCAGCAATCAGCCCCAGCATTTT. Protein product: CASSGLGSNQPQHF.

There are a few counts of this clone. CDR3 loop: CAWTAGVLNTEAFF. The CDR3 bases are TGTGCCTGGACCGCGGGAGTCTTGAACACTGAAGCTTTCTTT. V and J are TRBV30 and TRBJ1-1; D gene uncertain. The CDR3 is made up of 14 amino acids. V was trimmed by 4 bases and J by 0 bases, leaving 12 bases between them. The germline V gene encodes CDR1 GTSNPN and CDR2 SVGIG (reference sequence).

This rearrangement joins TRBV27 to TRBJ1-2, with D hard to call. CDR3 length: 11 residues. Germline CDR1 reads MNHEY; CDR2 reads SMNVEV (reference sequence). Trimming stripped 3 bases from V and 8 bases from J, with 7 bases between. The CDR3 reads CASSFGGGYTF. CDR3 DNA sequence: TGTGCCAGCAGTTTCGGCGGGGGCTACACCTTC.

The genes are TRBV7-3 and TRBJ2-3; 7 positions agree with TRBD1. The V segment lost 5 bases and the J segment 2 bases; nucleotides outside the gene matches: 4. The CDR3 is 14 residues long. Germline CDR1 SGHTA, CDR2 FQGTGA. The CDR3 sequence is CASSPGQLTDTQYF. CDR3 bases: TGTGCCAGCAGCCCGGGACAGCTCACAGATACGCAGTATTTT. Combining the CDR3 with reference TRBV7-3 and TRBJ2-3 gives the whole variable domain GAGVSQTPSNKVTEKGKYVELRCDPISGHTALYWYRQSLGQGPEFLIYFQGTGAADDSGLPNDRFFAVRPEGSVSTLKIQRTERGDSAVYLCASSPGQLTDTQYFGPGTRLTVL.

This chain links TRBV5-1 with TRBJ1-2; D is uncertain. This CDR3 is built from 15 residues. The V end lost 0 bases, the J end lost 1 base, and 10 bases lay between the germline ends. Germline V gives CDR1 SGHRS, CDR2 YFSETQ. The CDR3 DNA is TGCGCCAGCAGCTTGGGAACGCACCGTAACTATGGCTACACCTTC. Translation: CASSLGTHRNYGYTF. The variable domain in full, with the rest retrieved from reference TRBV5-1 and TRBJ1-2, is KAGVTQTPRYLIKTRGQQVTLSCSPISGHRSVSWYQQTPGQGLQFLFEYFSETQRNKGNFPGRFSGRQFSNSRSEMNVSTLELGDSALYLCASSLGTHRNYGYTFGSGTRLTVV.

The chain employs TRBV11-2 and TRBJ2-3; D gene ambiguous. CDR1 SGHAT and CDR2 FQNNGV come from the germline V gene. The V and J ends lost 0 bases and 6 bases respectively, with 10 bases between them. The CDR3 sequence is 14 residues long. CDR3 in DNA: TGTGCCAGCAGCTTAGAGGTTCTGGGGGATACGCAGTATTTT. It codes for CASSLEVLGDTQYF.

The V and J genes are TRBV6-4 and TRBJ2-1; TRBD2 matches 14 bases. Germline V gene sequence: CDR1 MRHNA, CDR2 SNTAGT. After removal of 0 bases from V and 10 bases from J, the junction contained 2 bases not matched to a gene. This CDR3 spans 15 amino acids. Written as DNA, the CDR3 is TGTGCCAGCAGTGACTCGGGGACTAGCGGGGGAGAGCAGTTCTTC. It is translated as CASSDSGTSGGEQFF.

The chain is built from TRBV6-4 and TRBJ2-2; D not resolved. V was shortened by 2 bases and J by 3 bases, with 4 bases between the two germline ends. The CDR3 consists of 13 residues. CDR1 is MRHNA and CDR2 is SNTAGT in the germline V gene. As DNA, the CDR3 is TGTGCCAGCAGTGACAGGGACACCGGGGAGCTGTTTTTT. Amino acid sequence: CASSDRDTGELFF.

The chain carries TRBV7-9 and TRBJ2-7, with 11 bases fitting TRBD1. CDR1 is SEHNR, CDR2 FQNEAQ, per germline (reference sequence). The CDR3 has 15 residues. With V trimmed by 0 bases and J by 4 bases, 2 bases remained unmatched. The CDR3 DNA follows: TGTGCCAGCAGCTTAGCCGGACAGGGGGCATACGAGCAGTACTTC. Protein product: CASSLAGQGAYEQYF.

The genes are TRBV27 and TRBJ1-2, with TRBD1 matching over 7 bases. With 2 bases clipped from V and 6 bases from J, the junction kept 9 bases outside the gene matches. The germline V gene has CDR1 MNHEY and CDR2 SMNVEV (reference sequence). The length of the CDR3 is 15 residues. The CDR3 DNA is TGTGCCAGCAGTTTAAAAGACAGGGACTTGGATGGCTACACCTTC. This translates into CASSLKDRDLDGYTF.

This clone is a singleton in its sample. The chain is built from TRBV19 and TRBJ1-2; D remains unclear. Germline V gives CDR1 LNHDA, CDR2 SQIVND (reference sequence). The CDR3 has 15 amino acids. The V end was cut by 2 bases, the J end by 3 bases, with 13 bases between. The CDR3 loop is CASSIRPGIDYGYTF. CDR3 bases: TGTGCCAGTAGTATAAGGCCAGGTATCGACTATGGCTACACCTTC. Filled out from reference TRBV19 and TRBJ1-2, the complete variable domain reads DGGITQSPKYLFRKEGQNVTLSCEQNLNHDAMYWYRQDPGQGLRLIYYSQIVNDFQKGDIAEGYSVSREKKESFPLTVTSAQKNPTAFYLCASSIRPGIDYGYTFGSGTRLTVV.

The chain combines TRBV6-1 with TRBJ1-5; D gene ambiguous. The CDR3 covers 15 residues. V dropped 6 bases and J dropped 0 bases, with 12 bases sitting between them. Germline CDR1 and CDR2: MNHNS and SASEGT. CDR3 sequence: CASRTQVNSNQPQHF. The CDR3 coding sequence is TGTGCCAGCAGGACGCAGGTGAATAGCAATCAGCCCCAGCATTTT.

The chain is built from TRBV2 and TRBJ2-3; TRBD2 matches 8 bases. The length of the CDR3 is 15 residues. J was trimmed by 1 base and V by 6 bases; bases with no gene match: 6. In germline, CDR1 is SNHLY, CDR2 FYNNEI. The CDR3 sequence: CASSGSGGGTDTQYF. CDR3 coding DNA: TGTGCCAGCAGCGGATCGGGGGGGGGCACAGATACGCAGTATTTT.

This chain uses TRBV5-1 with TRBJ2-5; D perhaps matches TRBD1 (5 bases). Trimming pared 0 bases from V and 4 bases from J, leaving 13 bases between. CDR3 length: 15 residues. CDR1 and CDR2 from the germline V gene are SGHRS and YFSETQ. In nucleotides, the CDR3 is TGCGCCAGCAGCTTGGAAGCAGGGCCCGCAGAGACCCAGTACTTC. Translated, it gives CASSLEAGPAETQYF.